The 3 T cell receptor beta chains below were found in one sample sequenced in a study of shared clonotypes between healthy human individuals. The data were produced by immunoSEQ multiplex PCR, yet TCRdb's version contains in-frame clones alone and is incomplete. The profile shows approximately 2,000,000 clones, 93% of them singletons. Cells designated naive CD8 were CD45RO-negative and were positively selected for CCR7, with terminally differentiated effector memory CD45RA+ cells excluded. Sequencing was performed on naive CD8+ T cells from PBMCs. All receptors come from a man younger than 30 in good health. Some clones in this sample may be carry-over from other donors' samples.

As regards this clone: The same CDR3 also results from other DNA sequences found in this sample. This sequence joins TRBV5-1 and TRBJ2-1, with 7 bases aligning to TRBD2. V gave up 2 bases and J gave up 6 bases; unmatched junction bases: 2. CDR3 size: 13 residues. Germline V CDR1 and CDR2: SGHRS, YFSETQ. The CDR3 region has the DNA TGCGCCAGCAGCTTCTCGGGGGGCAATGAGCAGTTCTTC. Translation gives CASSFSGGNEQFF.

The gene calls are TRBV2 and TRBJ2-3; TRBD2 matches 11 bases. J lost 4 bases, V lost 7 bases, and 1 base had no gene match. This CDR3 contains 13 residues. In germline, CDR1 is SNHLY, CDR2 FYNNEI. The chain's CDR3 is CASTGLAADTQYF. CDR3 bases: TGTGCCAGCACGGGACTAGCGGCAGATACGCAGTATTTT.

The chain employs TRBV7-9 and TRBJ2-2; D is tentatively TRBD1 or TRBD2 (5 bases each). Trimming took off 7 bases at V and 7 bases at J, with 16 bases between the two ends. The CDR3 consists of 14 residues. Germline V CDR1 and CDR2: SEHNR, FQNEAQ (reference sequence). The CDR3 is CASTQGLDFGELFF. The CDR3 DNA is TGTGCCAGCACCCAGGGTTTGGACTTCGGGGAGCTGTTTTTT.